The next 17 T cell receptor beta chains were all read from a single sample in a study of control samples from healthy donors and cancer patients (dated by TCRdb to about 2020). The protocol used for the library was the immunoSEQ multiplex PCR assay. The source is immuneACCESS, and TCRdb retained only in-frame sequences with V and J called. Part of the clones is not carried over; for the studies checked, unresolved V genes explain less than half of this, and the remainder is unexplained. The sample table lists about 110,000 clones, around 89% of them with a count of one. The ten biggest clones cover approximately 15% of the sample. Sample: blood. The receptors were sampled from a woman in her forties or fifties in good health.

The V gene is TRBV18, the J gene TRBJ1-5; TRBD1 might be the D (5 bases). This CDR3 contains 17 residues. V was shortened by 0 bases and J by 3 bases, with 15 bases between the two germline ends. Germline V gives CDR1 KGHSH, CDR2 LQKENI. CDR3 DNA sequence: TGTGCCAGCTCACCACCGATGGGGGTGAGTAACAATCAGCCCCAGCATTTT. This codes for CASSPPMGVSNNQPQHF.

This chain links TRBV3-1 (or the pseudogene TRBV3-2) with TRBJ2-6; D may be TRBD1 (5 bases). Germline CDR1 LGHDT, CDR2 YNNKEL (reference sequence). The CDR3 covers 16 residues. Trimming stripped 3 bases from V and 0 bases from J, with 9 bases between. CDR3 sequence: CASSHSRASGANVLTF. The CDR3 nucleotides read TGTGCCAGCAGCCACTCCAGGGCCTCTGGGGCCAACGTCCTGACTTTC.

The sample holds a few counts of this clone. In the same sample, other DNA sequences code for this CDR3. The rearrangement uses TRBV2 and TRBJ2-2, with a possible D match to TRBD2 (6 bases). The germline V gene has CDR1 SNHLY and CDR2 FYNNEI. Trimming took 6 bases from V and 0 from J, leaving 8 bases between them. The CDR3 length is 14 residues. The CDR3 DNA follows: TGTGCCAGCAGGGGGACTTCGAACACCGGGGAGCTGTTTTTT. Translation: CASRGTSNTGELFF.

V gene TRBV5-1 combines with J gene TRBJ2-5; no definite D call. Germline V CDR1 and CDR2: SGHRS, YFSETQ. With 4 bases removed from V and 0 bases from J, the gap between germline ends came to 13 bases. CDR3 length: 15 residues. CDR3 region: CASSPLASYQETQYF. The CDR3 region has the DNA TGCGCCAGCAGCCCCCTCGCCTCGTACCAAGAGACCCAGTACTTC.

The chain uses TRBV27 and TRBJ1-5; no reliable D call. Germline-derived CDR1 and CDR2 are MNHEY and SMNVEV (reference sequence). Between the trimmed V and J ends, which lost 5 bases and 1 base, there was a span of 9 bases. This CDR3 comprises 14 residues. In nucleotides, the CDR3 is TGTGCCAGCAGTACACCGGGGAGCAATCAGCCCCAGCATTTT. Its translation: CASSTPGSNQPQHF.

The chain recombines TRBV9 with TRBJ1-3; D gene ambiguous. Germline assignment: CDR1 SGDLS and CDR2 YYNGEE. The V gene lost 1 base and the J gene lost 0 bases, with 11 bases spanning the gap. The CDR3 is 16 residues long. The CDR3 sequence is CASSVSVDHSGNTIYF. The CDR3 DNA reads TGTGCCAGCAGCGTAAGCGTCGACCACTCTGGAAACACCATATATTTT.

V and J are TRBV27 and TRBJ2-2; D may correspond to TRBD1 or TRBD2 (6 bases each). From germline, CDR1 is MNHEY and CDR2 SMNVEV (reference sequence). The CDR3 sequence is 13 residues long. The ends were cut back, 8 bases at V and 5 bases at J, with 12 bases in the middle. CDR3 DNA: TGTGCCAGCCAAAGGGGGGTGACCGGGGAGCTGTTTTTT. Translation: CASQRGVTGELFF.

This chain connects TRBV6-2 or TRBV6-3 to TRBJ2-3; tentatively, D is TRBD1 or TRBD2 (7 bases each). With 5 bases removed from V and 2 bases from J, the gap between germline ends came to 14 bases. In germline, CDR1 is MNHEY, CDR2 SVGEGT. The CDR3 spans 15 residues. The CDR3 loop is CASSPQGGNTDTQYF. CDR3 sequence (DNA): TGTGCCAGCAGTCCGCAGGGGGGGAACACAGATACGCAGTATTTT.

V usage is TRBV30 and J usage is TRBJ1-5; D uncertain. The CDR3 extends over 14 amino acids. Trimming took off 1 base at V and 0 bases at J, with 7 bases between the two ends. CDR1 and CDR2 from the germline V gene are GTSNPN and SVGIG (reference sequence). The CDR3 sequence is CAWSGTVSNQPQHF. DNA for the CDR3: TGTGCCTGGAGTGGGACGGTTAGCAATCAGCCCCAGCATTTT.

The rearrangement uses TRBV6-1 and TRBJ1-5; no firm D call. Germline V CDR1 and CDR2: MNHNS, SASEGT. V lost 3 bases, J lost 7 bases, and 10 bases lay in between. This CDR3 spans 13 amino acids. The CDR3 region is CASSEGSGQPQHF. Here the CDR3 DNA reads TGTGCCAGCAGTGAGGGCTCGGGCCAGCCCCAGCATTTT.

The chain joins TRBV29-1 to TRBJ1-2, with TRBD1 as a possible D gene (6 bases). Trimming took off 4 bases at V and 7 bases at J, with 13 bases between the two ends. Germline-derived CDR1 and CDR2 are SQVTM and ANQGSEA. This CDR3 has 12 amino acids. For the CDR3, the DNA is TGCAGCGTTGGGTGGGGGGCGTTTGGCTACACCTTC. Translation: CSVGWGAFGYTF. Complete variable domain (other parts from reference TRBV29-1 and TRBJ1-2): SAVISQKPSRDICQRGTSLTIQCQVDSQVTMMFWYRQQPGQSLTLIATANQGSEATYESGFVIDKFPISRPNLTFSTLTVSNMSPEDSSIYLCSVGWGAFGYTFGSGTRLTVV.

This chain joins TRBV5-4 and TRBJ2-2; D is unresolved. The CDR3 totals 13 residues. Trimming stripped 10 bases from V and 4 bases from J, with 14 bases between. CDR1 and CDR2 from the germline V gene are SGHNT and YYREEE (reference sequence). The CDR3 protein is CAGVGPATGELFF. In DNA form, the CDR3 reads TGTGCCGGGGTGGGCCCGGCCACCGGGGAGCTGTTTTTT.

The chain carries TRBV19 and TRBJ1-6; 11 bases are shared with TRBD1. CDR3 size: 13 residues. V lost 8 bases and J lost 7; bases outside the gene matches: 1. CDR1 is LNHDA and CDR2 is SQIVND in the germline V gene (reference sequence). The CDR3 bases are TGTGCCAGTCGGACAGGGGGCAATTCACCCCTCCACTTT. Translating it yields CASRTGGNSPLHF.

The chain links TRBV6-5 to TRBJ2-7; D may correspond to TRBD1 or TRBD2 (5 bases each). Trimming pared 6 bases from V and 6 bases from J, leaving 12 bases between. In germline, CDR1 is MNHEY, CDR2 SVGAGI. The CDR3 loop spans 12 amino acids. CDR3 protein: CASRDGAGEQYF. CDR3 sequence (DNA): TGTGCCAGCAGAGACGGGGCTGGCGAGCAGTACTTC.

This clone was picked up a small number of times. The chain recombines TRBV7-3 with TRBJ2-3; D is tentatively TRBD1 or TRBD2 (6 bases each). V dropped 5 bases and J dropped 2 bases, with 17 bases sitting between them. This CDR3 is 16 amino acids long. Germline loops: CDR1 SGHTA, CDR2 FQGTGA. The CDR3 sequence: CASSHKPGADTDTQYF. In DNA, the CDR3 is TGTGCCAGCAGCCATAAACCGGGGGCCGACACAGATACGCAGTATTTT.

The rearrangement links TRBV19 to TRBJ1-6; D is unclear. Germline V gene data show CDR1 as LNHDA and CDR2 as SQIVND (reference sequence). Deletions cut 3 bases from V and 8 bases from J, with 8 bases between. This CDR3 is 13 amino acids long. The CDR3, as DNA: TGTGCCAGTAGTATCACTTCCGATTCACCCCTCCACTTT. It codes for CASSITSDSPLHF.

V gene TRBV4-3 combines with J gene TRBJ1-5; unclear D gene. The germline V and J ends were trimmed by 0 bases and 0 bases, with 6 bases remaining between them. Germline values: CDR1 LGHNA, CDR2 YSLEER. The CDR3 is made up of 15 amino acids. CDR3 sequence (DNA): TGCGCCAGCAGCCAAGACTTGAGTAGCAATCAGCCCCAGCATTTT. Protein product: CASSQDLSSNQPQHF.